These 2 T cell receptor beta chains were sequenced from one sample in a study of blood T cell repertoires in COVID-19. Some clones are missing from TCRdb's copy, which holds only in-frame ones; the method was immunoSEQ multiplex PCR. The data contain 250,000 to 300,000 clones, 80% to 85% of them singletons. The sequenced sample consisted of PBMCs or T cells enriched from blood (not recorded which). Every receptor here comes from a man in his forties or fifties who had recovered from COVID-19.

The gene calls are TRBV14 and TRBJ2-6; 8 bases are shared with TRBD1. Germline V CDR1 and CDR2: SGHDN, FVKESK. J gave up 5 bases and V 3 bases, and 9 bases lay outside the gene matches. CDR3 length: 17 amino acids. CDR3 protein: CASSHPSGGRWANVLTF. CDR3 nucleotide sequence: TGTGCCAGCAGCCATCCCTCAGGGGGCCGGTGGGCCAACGTCCTGACTTTC.

The chain couples TRBV5-8 to TRBJ2-7; no reliable D call. Germline V gene lookup returns CDR1 SGHTS and CDR2 YDEGEE. The ends were cut back, 1 base at V and 0 bases at J, with 8 bases in the middle. The CDR3 has 14 amino acids. This chain's CDR3 is CASSLPESSYEQYF. The CDR3 DNA reads as TGTGCCAGCAGCTTGCCCGAGAGCTCCTACGAGCAGTACTTC.